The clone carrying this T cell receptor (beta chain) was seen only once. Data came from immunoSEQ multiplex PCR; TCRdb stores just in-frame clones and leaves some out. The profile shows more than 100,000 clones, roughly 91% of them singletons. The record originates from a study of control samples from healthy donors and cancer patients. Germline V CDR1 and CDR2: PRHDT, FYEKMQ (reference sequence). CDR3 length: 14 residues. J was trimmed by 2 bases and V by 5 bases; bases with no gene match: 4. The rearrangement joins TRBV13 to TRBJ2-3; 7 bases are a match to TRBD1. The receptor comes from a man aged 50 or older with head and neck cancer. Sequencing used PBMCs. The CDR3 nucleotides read TGTGCCAGCAGCCTGGGACAGCCCACAGATACGCAGTATTTT. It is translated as CASSLGQPTDTQYF.